The 8 T cell receptor beta chains in this list originate from one sample, sequenced in a study of blood T cell repertoires in COVID-19. Repertoires were generated with immunoSEQ multiplex PCR, while TCRdb's copy carries only in-frame clones and drops some. The data show about 120,000 clones, roughly 80% seen once. Specimen: peripheral blood. Every receptor here comes from a human donor in a cohort sampled during active COVID-19.

The chain uses TRBV4-1 and TRBJ1-2; TRBD1 is a possible D gene (5 bases). CDR3 length equals 13 residues. V lost 0 bases to trimming and J lost 8 bases, with 10 bases between them. The germline gives CDR1 MGHRA, CDR2 YSYEKL. The CDR3 is CASSQDWGGGYTF. The DNA of the CDR3 is TGCGCCAGCAGCCAAGATTGGGGGGGAGGCTACACCTTC.

Concerning this clone: This CDR3 is also generated by other DNA sequences in the sample. The chain has TRBV28 and TRBJ2-7; no reliable D call. V lost 4 bases and J 2 bases, leaving 9 bases between the germline ends. CDR1 is MDHEN, CDR2 SYDVKM, per germline. The CDR3 consists of 13 residues. The CDR3 sequence is CASSSSVTYEQYF. Here the CDR3 DNA reads TGTGCCAGCAGTTCCTCAGTGACCTACGAGCAGTACTTC. Filled out from reference TRBV28 and TRBJ2-7, the complete variable domain reads DVKVTQSSRYLVKRTGEKVFLECVQDMDHENMFWYRQDPGLGLRLIYFSYDVKMKEKGDIPEGYSVSREKKERFSLILESASTNQTSMYLCASSSSVTYEQYFGPGTRLTVT.

The chain joins TRBV12-3 or TRBV12-4 to TRBJ1-6; 8 bases match TRBD1. V shed 6 bases and J 8 bases; nucleotides not matched to a gene: 3. The CDR3 is made up of 13 amino acids. As DNA, the CDR3 is TGTGCCAGCAGAACAGGGGGGGATTCACCCCTCCACTTT. This codes for CASRTGGDSPLHF.

V is TRBV27 and J is TRBJ1-2; a weak D match, TRBD1 (5 bases). This CDR3 has 13 amino acids. The germline gives CDR1 MNHEY, CDR2 SMNVEV (reference sequence). Trimming pared 5 bases from V and 2 bases from J, leaving 9 bases between. The CDR3 region is CASSTTGNYGYTF. DNA for the CDR3: TGTGCCAGCAGTACAACAGGAAACTATGGCTACACCTTC.

The chain is built from TRBV28 and TRBJ1-5, with D maybe TRBD1 (5 bases). Germline V lookup: CDR1 MDHEN, CDR2 SYDVKM. V was cut by 4 bases and J by 2 bases, with 15 bases left in between. The CDR3 loop spans 16 amino acids. CDR3 loop: CASSSTPGDGNQPQHF. CDR3 sequence (DNA): TGTGCCAGCAGTTCTACCCCGGGGGATGGCAATCAGCCCCAGCATTTT.

The gene calls are TRBV14 and TRBJ2-1; the D gene is possibly TRBD1 (6 bases). V shed 0 bases and J shed 1 base, with 10 bases lying between them. CDR1 is SGHDN, CDR2 FVKESK, per germline. The CDR3 is made up of 16 amino acids. In DNA, the CDR3 is TGTGCCAGCAGCCAAGATAGAGGGGGTTCCTACAATGAGCAGTTCTTC. Amino acid sequence: CASSQDRGGSYNEQFF.

This chain links TRBV28 with TRBJ2-7; 10 nucleotides line up with TRBD1. Losses at the gene ends were 2 bases for V and 7 bases for J; bases not matched to a gene: 14. CDR3 length: 17 amino acids. The germline V gene encodes CDR1 MDHEN and CDR2 SYDVKM. CDR3 coding DNA: TGTGCCAGCAGTTTACTCCCTGGACAGGGGGGCTCAGGGGAGCAGTACTTC. Protein sequence: CASSLLPGQGGSGEQYF.

This clone has just a few counts. The chain employs TRBV30 and TRBJ2-2, with D tentatively TRBD1 (6 bases). This CDR3 has 16 amino acids. Germline CDR1 is GTSNPN and CDR2 is SVGIG (reference sequence). V dropped 5 bases and J dropped 7 bases, with 23 bases sitting between them. The DNA for the CDR3 is TGTGCCTGGGGCTCCCGGGACACCTTTGAGGGCGGGGAGCTGTTTTTT. Translated, it gives CAWGSRDTFEGGELFF. Filled out from reference TRBV30 and TRBJ2-2, the complete variable domain reads SQTIHQWPATLVQPVGSPLSLECTVEGTSNPNLYWYRQAAGRGLQLLFYSVGIGQISSEVPQNLSASRPQDRQFILSSKKLLLSDSGFYLCAWGSRDTFEGGELFFGEGSRLTVL.